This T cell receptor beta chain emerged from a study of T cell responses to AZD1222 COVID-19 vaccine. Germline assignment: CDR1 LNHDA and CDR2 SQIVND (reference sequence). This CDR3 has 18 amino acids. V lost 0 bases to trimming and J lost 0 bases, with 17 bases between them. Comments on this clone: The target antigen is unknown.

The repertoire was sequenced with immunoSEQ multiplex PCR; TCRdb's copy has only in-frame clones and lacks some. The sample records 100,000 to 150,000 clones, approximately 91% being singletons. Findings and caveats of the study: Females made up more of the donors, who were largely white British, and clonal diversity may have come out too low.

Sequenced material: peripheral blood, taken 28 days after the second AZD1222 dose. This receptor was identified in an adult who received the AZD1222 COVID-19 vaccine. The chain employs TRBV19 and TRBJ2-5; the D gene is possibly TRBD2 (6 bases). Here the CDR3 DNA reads TGTGCCAGTAGTATAGATTGGACGGCGGGATTATACCAAGAGACCCAGTACTTC. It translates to CASSIDWTAGLYQETQYF.